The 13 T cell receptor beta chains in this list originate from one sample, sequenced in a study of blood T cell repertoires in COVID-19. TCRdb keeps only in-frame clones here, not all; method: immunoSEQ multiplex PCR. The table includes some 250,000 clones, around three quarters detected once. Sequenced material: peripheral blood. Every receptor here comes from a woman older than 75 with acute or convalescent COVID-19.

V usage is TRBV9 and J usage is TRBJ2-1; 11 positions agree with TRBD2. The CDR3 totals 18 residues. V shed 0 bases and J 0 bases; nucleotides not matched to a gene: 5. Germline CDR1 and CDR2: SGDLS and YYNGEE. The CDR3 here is CASSVDPSGGSSYNEQFF. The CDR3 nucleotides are TGTGCCAGCAGCGTAGATCCTAGCGGGGGGTCCTCCTACAATGAGCAGTTCTTC.

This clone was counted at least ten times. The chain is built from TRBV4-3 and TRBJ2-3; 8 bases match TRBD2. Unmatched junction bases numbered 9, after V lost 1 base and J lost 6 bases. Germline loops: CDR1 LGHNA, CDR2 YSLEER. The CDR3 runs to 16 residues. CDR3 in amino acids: CASSQGGRGGPDTQYF. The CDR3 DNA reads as TGCGCCAGCAGCCAAGGGGGACGGGGGGGCCCGGATACGCAGTATTTT.

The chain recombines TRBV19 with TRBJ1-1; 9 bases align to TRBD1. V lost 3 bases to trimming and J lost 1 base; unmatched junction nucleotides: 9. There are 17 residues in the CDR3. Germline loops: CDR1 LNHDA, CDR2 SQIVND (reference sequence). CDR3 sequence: CASSIFGQGTRNTEAFF. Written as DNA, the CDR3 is TGTGCCAGTAGTATTTTCGGACAGGGGACGAGGAACACTGAAGCTTTCTTT.

The CDR3 DNA reads TGCGCCAGCAGCTTGGGGACAGGGGTTGAGCAGTTCTTC. Amino acids: CASSLGTGVEQFF. The J gene is TRBJ2-1, the V gene TRBV5-1, with TRBD1 identical over 9 bases. The CDR3 is 13 residues long. V was pared by 0 bases and J by 9 bases, with 1 base of the junction left unmatched. Germline V gene sequence: CDR1 SGHRS, CDR2 YFSETQ.

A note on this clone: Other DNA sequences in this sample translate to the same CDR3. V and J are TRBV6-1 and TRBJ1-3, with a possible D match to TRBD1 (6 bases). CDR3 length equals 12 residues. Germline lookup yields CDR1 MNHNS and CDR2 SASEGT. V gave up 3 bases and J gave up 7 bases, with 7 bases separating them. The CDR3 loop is CASSERGNTIYF. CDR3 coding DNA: TGTGCCAGCAGTGAGAGGGGGAACACCATATATTTT.

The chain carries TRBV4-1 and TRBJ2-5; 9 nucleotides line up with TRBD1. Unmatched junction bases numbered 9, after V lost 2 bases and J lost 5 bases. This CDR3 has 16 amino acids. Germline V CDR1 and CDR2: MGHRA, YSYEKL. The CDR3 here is CASSQYEGTGSETQYF. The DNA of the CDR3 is TGCGCCAGCAGCCAATACGAAGGGACAGGGTCTGAGACCCAGTACTTC.

CDR3 in amino acids: CASSQDDKIYGYTF. The DNA for the CDR3 is TGCGCCAGCAGCCAAGATGACAAGATCTATGGCTACACCTTC. The chain combines TRBV4-1 with TRBJ1-2; D gene ambiguous. Germline CDR1 reads MGHRA; CDR2 reads YSYEKL. V dropped 0 bases and J dropped 4 bases, with 9 bases sitting between them. This CDR3 is 14 amino acids long.

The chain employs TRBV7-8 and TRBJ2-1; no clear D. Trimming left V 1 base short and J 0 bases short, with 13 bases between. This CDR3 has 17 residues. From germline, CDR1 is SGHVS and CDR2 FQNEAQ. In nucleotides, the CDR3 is TGTGCCAGCAGCTTAGTCTGGCGAGGATCCTCCTACAATGAGCAGTTCTTC. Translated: CASSLVWRGSSYNEQFF.

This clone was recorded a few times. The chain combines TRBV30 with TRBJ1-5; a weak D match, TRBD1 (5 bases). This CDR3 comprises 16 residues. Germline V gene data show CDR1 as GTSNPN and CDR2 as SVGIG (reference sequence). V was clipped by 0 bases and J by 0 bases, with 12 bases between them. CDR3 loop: CAWSVPGQNSNQPQHF. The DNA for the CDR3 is TGTGCCTGGAGTGTACCCGGACAAAATAGCAATCAGCCCCAGCATTTT.

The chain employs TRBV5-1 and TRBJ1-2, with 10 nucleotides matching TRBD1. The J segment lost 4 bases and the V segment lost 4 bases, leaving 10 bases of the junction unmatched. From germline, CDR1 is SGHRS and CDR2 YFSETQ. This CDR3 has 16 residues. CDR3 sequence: CASSLDDRGPGYGYTF. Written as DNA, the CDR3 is TGCGCCAGCAGCCTGGACGACAGGGGGCCAGGCTATGGCTACACCTTC.

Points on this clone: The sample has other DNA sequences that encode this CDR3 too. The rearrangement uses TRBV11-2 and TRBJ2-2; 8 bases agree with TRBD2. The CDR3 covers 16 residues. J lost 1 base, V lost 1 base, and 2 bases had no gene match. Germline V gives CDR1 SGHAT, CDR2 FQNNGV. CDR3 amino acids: CASSLVAGGNTGELFF. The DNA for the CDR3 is TGTGCCAGCAGCTTAGTTGCGGGAGGGAACACCGGGGAGCTGTTTTTT. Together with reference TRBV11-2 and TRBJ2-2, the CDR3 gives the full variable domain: EAGVAQSPRYKIIEKRQSVAFWCNPISGHATLYWYQQILGQGPKLLIQFQNNGVVDDSQLPKDRFSAERLKGVDSTLKIQPAKLEDSAVYLCASSLVAGGNTGELFFGEGSRLTVL.

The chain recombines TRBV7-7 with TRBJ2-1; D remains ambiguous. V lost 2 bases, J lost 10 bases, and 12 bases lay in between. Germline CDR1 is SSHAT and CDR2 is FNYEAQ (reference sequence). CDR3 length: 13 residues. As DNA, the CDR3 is TGTGCCAGCAGCTTATTTGGGTCAGGCGAGCAGTTCTTC. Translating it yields CASSLFGSGEQFF.

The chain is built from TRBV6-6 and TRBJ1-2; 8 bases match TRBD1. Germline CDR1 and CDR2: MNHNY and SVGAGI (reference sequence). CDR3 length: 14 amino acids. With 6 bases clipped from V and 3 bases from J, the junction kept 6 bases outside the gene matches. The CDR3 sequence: CASSRDRGDYGYTF. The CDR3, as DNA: TGTGCCAGCAGCCGCGACAGGGGAGACTATGGCTACACCTTC.